Sequencing of this T cell receptor (beta chain) was carried out in a study of blood T cell repertoires in COVID-19. Trimming shortened V by 0 bases and J by 10 bases, and 10 bases separated the two germline ends. The CDR3 is 13 amino acids. The germline V gene has CDR1 MNHEY and CDR2 SVGAGI. Methods used by the authors: Amplification of reference gene primers provided the estimated nucleated cell counts. TCRdb's table, derived via immunoSEQ multiplex PCR, lists solely in-frame clones and lacks some. V and J calls and clone size come straight from that table; D and trimming were deduced from the DNA. The sample comprises about 210,000 clones, under 90% of which are singletons, and approximately 8% rests with the top ten.

The source material was peripheral blood. The chain links TRBV6-5 to TRBJ1-3; no clear D. This clonotype was obtained from a woman older than 75 with COVID-19, enrolled during active disease. CDR3 sequence (DNA): TGTGCCAGCAGTTACTCCGCAGGATTAACCATATATTTT. It encodes CASSYSAGLTIYF.